The 28 T cell receptor beta chains listed next were all sequenced from one sample in a study of beta chain features in type 1 diabetes. General study findings and limits: Among all four CD4+ subsets, Type 1 diabetes patients had TCRB CDR3s that were moderately but significantly shorter.

The entirety of the isolated RNA underwent reverse transcription, so expressed TCRB transcripts were sequenced. Assay: immunoSEQ multiplex PCR; the TCRdb copy retains only in-frame clones and omits some. In the table there are roughly 230,000 clones, about a tenth of which are singletons. Their cognate antigens are unknown. Source material: naive CD4+ T cells from blood. Receptors originate from a man younger than 40 with type 1 diabetes.

The chain recombines TRBV10-3 with TRBJ1-1; maybe TRBD1 (5 bases). The germline V gene has CDR1 ENHRY and CDR2 SYGVKD. The CDR3 is 15 residues long. Trimming took off 2 bases at V and 4 bases at J, with 14 bases between the two ends. CDR3: CAISETDGGGTEAFF. CDR3 in DNA: TGTGCCATCAGTGAGACGGACGGCGGGGGCACTGAAGCTTTCTTT.

This clone came up a few times. V usage is TRBV11-2 and J usage is TRBJ1-1; D perhaps matches TRBD1 (6 bases). The V gene lost 5 bases and the J gene lost 1 base, with 14 bases spanning the gap. There are 15 residues in the CDR3. The V gene's germline CDR1 is SGHAT and CDR2 FQNNGV. The CDR3 is CASSAAGASNTEAFF. In DNA form, the CDR3 reads TGTGCCAGCAGCGCAGCAGGGGCTTCGAACACTGAAGCTTTCTTT.

The chain joins TRBV29-1 to TRBJ1-4; D may be TRBD1 (6 bases). Germline CDR1 reads SQVTM; CDR2 reads ANQGSEA. This CDR3 has 13 amino acids. V was pared by 6 bases and J by 4 bases, with 12 bases between. In DNA, the CDR3 is TGCAGCGTCCAGGACAGACGTAATGAAAAACTGTTTTTT. Its translation is CSVQDRRNEKLFF.

The rearrangement uses TRBV5-1 and TRBJ2-4, with 8 bases identical to TRBD2. Germline loops: CDR1 SGHRS, CDR2 YFSETQ. J lost 5 bases, V lost 3 bases, and 10 bases had no gene match. This CDR3 contains 16 residues. In DNA form, the CDR3 reads TGCGCCAGCAGCTCACTCCCTCGGGGGGGGGAAAACATTCAGTACTTC. This translates into CASSSLPRGGENIQYF.

Remarks on this clone: One junction end disagrees with the germline gene, perhaps due to a read error. The chain recombines TRBV2 with TRBJ1-6; tentative D call: TRBD1 (5 bases). This CDR3 contains 14 residues. The germline V gene encodes CDR1 SNHLY and CDR2 FYNNEI. CDR3 nucleotide sequence: TGTGCCAGCAGCGGGGGTCGTTATAGTTCACCCCTCCACTTT. Protein: CASSGGRYSSPLHF.

This clone was detected only a few times. The CDR3 protein is CASSLWDRVSYEQYF. DNA for the CDR3: TGTGCCAGCAGTTTATGGGACAGGGTTTCCTACGAGCAGTACTTC. The chain carries TRBV28 and TRBJ2-7; 8 bases match TRBD1. This CDR3 has 15 residues. With 0 bases clipped from V and 1 base from J, the junction kept 2 bases outside the gene matches. Per the germline V gene, CDR1 is MDHEN and CDR2 is SYDVKM.

The J gene is TRBJ2-5, the V gene TRBV6-5; no clear D. Looked up from germline, CDR1 is MNHEY and CDR2 is SVGAGI. The ends were cut back, 0 bases at V and 1 base at J, with 6 bases in the middle. The length of the CDR3 is 14 residues. CDR3: CASSYSISQETQYF. In nucleotides, the CDR3 is TGTGCCAGCAGTTACTCGATTAGCCAAGAGACCCAGTACTTC.

This clone was detected a few times. The chain links TRBV4-2 to TRBJ2-5, with 12 bases aligning to TRBD2. The CDR3 is 18 amino acids. The trim removed 4 bases at V and 3 bases at J, leaving 12 bases unmatched. Germline V CDR1 and CDR2: LGHNA, YNFKEQ. CDR3 in DNA: TGTGCCAGCAGCCGGAGGGGTCCTAGCGGGGGGGCTAAAGAGACCCAGTACTTC. Translated, it gives CASSRRGPSGGAKETQYF.

This clone was seen only a few times. The rearrangement joins TRBV18 to TRBJ1-1, with 9 bases matching TRBD1. CDR1 KGHSH and CDR2 LQKENI come from the germline V gene. The CDR3 spans 17 residues. With 2 bases clipped from V and 3 bases from J, the junction kept 10 bases outside the gene matches. The CDR3 nucleotides are TGTGCCAGCTCACCAGGAACAGGGGGCCCGGGAGACACTGAAGCTTTCTTT. Its translation is CASSPGTGGPGDTEAFF.

This clone was recorded a few times. The V and J genes are TRBV11-2 and TRBJ2-1; the D is unclear. The CDR3 runs 18 residues. The germline V and J ends were trimmed by 0 bases and 0 bases, with 15 bases remaining between them. The germline V gene has CDR1 SGHAT and CDR2 FQNNGV. This chain's CDR3 is CASSLDTNPSYSYNEQFF. CDR3 bases: TGTGCCAGCAGCTTAGATACTAATCCGTCCTACTCCTACAATGAGCAGTTCTTC.

The table lists this clone with a few counts. This rearrangement joins TRBV9 to TRBJ1-4, with D tentatively TRBD1 (6 bases). V was pared by 2 bases and J by 7 bases, with 12 bases between. The CDR3 is made up of 14 amino acids. In germline, CDR1 is SGDLS, CDR2 YYNGEE. CDR3 amino acids: CASSVTGLGEKLFF. The CDR3 region has the DNA TGTGCCAGCAGCGTTACAGGGTTAGGTGAAAAACTGTTTTTT.

For the CDR3, the DNA is TGTGCCAGCAGCCAGGGAACTGAAGCTTTCTTT. Protein sequence: CASSQGTEAFF. The J gene is TRBJ1-1, the V gene TRBV5-4, with D possibly being TRBD1 (5 bases). The germline V gene has CDR1 SGHNT and CDR2 YYREEE (reference sequence). This CDR3 has 11 residues. The V end lost 4 bases, the J end lost 5 bases, and 6 bases lay between the germline ends.

This chain uses TRBV7-9 with TRBJ1-2; tentatively, D is TRBD1 (5 bases). The V gene's germline CDR1 is SEHNR and CDR2 FQNEAQ (reference sequence). V was cut by 3 bases and J by 4 bases, with 9 bases left in between. The CDR3 spans 13 residues. The CDR3 sequence is CASSFDSLYGYTF. The CDR3 DNA follows: TGTGCCAGCAGCTTCGACAGCCTCTATGGCTACACCTTC. Using reference TRBV7-9 and TRBJ1-2 for the parts outside the CDR3, the full variable domain is DTGVSQNPRHKITKRGQNVTFRCDPISEHNRLYWYRQTLGQGPEFLTYFQNEAQLEKSRLLSDRFSAERPKGSFSTLEIQRTEQGDSAMYLCASSFDSLYGYTFGSGTRLTVV.

This clone has just a few counts. This sequence joins TRBV5-6 and TRBJ2-5; D not resolved. CDR1 is SGHDT, CDR2 YYEEEE, per germline. This CDR3 region has 13 residues. The V and J ends lost 4 bases and 1 base respectively, with 8 bases between them. DNA of the CDR3: TGTGCCAGCAGCCCTAGAGGCCAAGAGACCCAGTACTTC. Translated, it gives CASSPRGQETQYF. The full variable domain, its missing parts supplied by reference TRBV5-6 and TRBJ2-5, is DAGVTQSPTHLIKTRGQQVTLRCSPKSGHDTVSWYQQALGQGPQFIFQYYEEEERQRGNFPDRFSGHQFPNYSSELNVNALLLGDSALYLCASSPRGQETQYFGPGTRLLVL.

This clone was seen a handful of times. The junction shows a germline mismatch at one end, possibly a read error. The chain is built from TRBV6-1 and TRBJ1-1; tentatively, D is TRBD1 (6 bases). The CDR3 runs to 13 residues. Germline V CDR1 and CDR2: MNHNS, SASEGT. The chain's CDR3 is CASCEGGGTEAFF. The CDR3 coding sequence is TGTGCCAGCTGTGAGGGGGGTGGCACTGAAGCTTTCTTT.

This chain connects TRBV4-2 to TRBJ1-3, with unresolved D. Deletions cut 2 bases from V and 0 bases from J, with 14 bases between. The CDR3 is 17 residues long. CDR1 and CDR2 from the germline V gene are LGHNA and YNFKEQ. The CDR3 region has the DNA TGTGCCAGCAGCCAACTCTCTTCAGGTCCCTCTGGAAACACCATATATTTT. Amino acid sequence: CASSQLSSGPSGNTIYF.

This clone was counted only a few times. The rearrangement uses TRBV7-2 and TRBJ2-1, with 9 nucleotides matching TRBD2. In germline, CDR1 is SGHTA, CDR2 FQGNSA. V lost 5 bases to trimming and J lost 1 base; unmatched junction nucleotides: 6. The CDR3 sequence is 16 residues long. CDR3: CASSIDSGGSYNEQFF. The CDR3 nucleotides are TGTGCCAGCAGCATCGATAGCGGGGGATCCTACAATGAGCAGTTCTTC.

This clone was observed a handful of times. The V and J genes are TRBV9 and TRBJ2-5, with 9 bases identical to TRBD2. The length of the CDR3 is 16 residues. Germline V gives CDR1 SGDLS, CDR2 YYNGEE. The ends lost 0 bases at V and 1 base at J; junction bases unmatched: 4. The CDR3 nucleotides read TGTGCCAGCAGCGTAGGCCTAGCGGGGATCCAAGAGACCCAGTACTTC. Translation gives CASSVGLAGIQETQYF. The full variable domain, completed using reference TRBV9 and TRBJ2-5, is DSGVTQTPKHLITATGQRVTLRCSPRSGDLSVYWYQQSLDQGLQFLIQYYNGEERAKGNILERFSAQQFPDLHSELNLSSLELGDSALYFCASSVGLAGIQETQYFGPGTRLLVL.

Only a few counts were recorded for this clone. The rearrangement links TRBV5-1 to TRBJ2-1; D is perhaps TRBD1 (5 bases). The germline V and J ends were trimmed by 4 bases and 4 bases, with 9 bases remaining between them. Germline CDR1 is SGHRS and CDR2 is YFSETQ. The CDR3 contains 13 residues. The CDR3 loop is CASSGRAYNEQFF. The DNA of the CDR3 is TGCGCCAGCAGCGGCAGGGCGTACAATGAGCAGTTCTTC.

The V gene is TRBV7-9, the J gene TRBJ2-1; no clear D. This CDR3 contains 14 residues. Germline V lookup: CDR1 SEHNR, CDR2 FQNEAQ (reference sequence). Trimming cost V 1 base and J 3 bases, with 7 bases left between them. CDR3 in amino acids: CASSLDRSYNEQFF. The CDR3 nucleotides read TGTGCCAGCAGCTTAGATCGCAGCTACAATGAGCAGTTCTTC.

This sequence joins TRBV18 and TRBJ2-7, with 8 bases aligning to TRBD1. J lost 5 bases, V lost 0 bases, and 6 bases had no gene match. Germline loops: CDR1 KGHSH, CDR2 LQKENI. The CDR3 contains 15 residues. The CDR3 bases are TGTGCCAGCTCACCACCATCGCAGGGGGCCCACGAGCAGTACTTC. Its translation is CASSPPSQGAHEQYF.

This chain joins TRBV6-5 and TRBJ2-4, with D perhaps matching TRBD1 (6 bases). CDR3 length: 12 amino acids. CDR1 MNHEY and CDR2 SVGAGI come from the germline V gene. V lost 4 bases, J lost 10 bases, and 11 bases lay in between. CDR3 residues: CASSSDSRIQYF. CDR3 DNA sequence: TGTGCCAGCAGTTCGGACAGTCGGATTCAGTACTTC.

This chain connects TRBV7-2 to TRBJ1-3; no reliable D call. The CDR3 has 16 amino acids. The V and J ends lost 1 base and 0 bases respectively, with 10 bases between them. CDR1 SGHTA and CDR2 FQGNSA come from the germline V gene. This chain's CDR3 is CASSLVSSSSGNTIYF. The CDR3 region has the DNA TGTGCCAGCAGCTTAGTTTCTAGCAGCTCTGGAAACACCATATATTTT. The entire variable domain, with the rest obtained from reference TRBV7-2 and TRBJ1-3, is as follows: GAGVSQSPSNKVTEKGKDVELRCDPISGHTALYWYRQSLGQGLEFLIYFQGNSAPDKSGLPSDRFSAERTGGSVSTLTIQRTQQEDSAVYLCASSLVSSSSGNTIYFGEGSWLTVV.

Comment on this clone: At one end, the junction sequence differs from germline, possibly due to a read error. The CDR3 region is CASTSWPGNSGYTF. The DNA of the CDR3 is TGTGCCAGTACCTCTTGGCCAGGGAACTCTGGCTACACCTTC. The chain carries TRBV19 and TRBJ1-2; tentative D call: TRBD1 (5 bases). From germline, CDR1 is LNHDA and CDR2 SQIVND (reference sequence). CDR3 length: 14 residues. The full variable domain, rest sourced from reference TRBV19 and TRBJ1-2, is DGGITQSPKYLFRKEGQNVTLSCEQNLNHDAMYWYRQDPGQGLRLIYYSQIVNDFQKGDIAEGYSVSREKKESFPLTVTSAQKNPTAFYLCASTSWPGNSGYTFGSGTRLTVV.

The V and J genes are TRBV7-2 and TRBJ2-7; a weak D match, TRBD1 (5 bases). The CDR3 has 13 amino acids. Trimming cost V 5 bases and J 12 bases, with 20 bases left between them. CDR1 and CDR2 from the germline V gene are SGHTA and FQGNSA. The CDR3 bases are TGTGCCAGCAGCCCCCAACCCCGAGCTGGGGCGTACTTC. Protein sequence: CASSPQPRAGAYF.

This clone was detected a few times. The chain links TRBV9 to TRBJ1-6, with D tentatively TRBD1 (5 bases). Germline-derived CDR1 and CDR2 are SGDLS and YYNGEE. This CDR3 is 14 amino acids long. V was shortened by 2 bases and J by 8 bases, with 11 bases between the two germline ends. In DNA form, the CDR3 reads TGTGCCAGCAGCGTTAAGGGGTTGGATTCACCCCTCCACTTT. This translates into CASSVKGLDSPLHF.

The chain employs TRBV18 and TRBJ1-2; 9 bases are a match to TRBD1. The CDR3 extends over 14 amino acids. The germline V gene encodes CDR1 KGHSH and CDR2 LQKENI. The junction had 4 bases not matched to a gene; V was cut back by 5 bases and J by 3 bases. CDR3 loop: CASSWTGEDYGYTF. DNA for the CDR3: TGTGCCAGCTCATGGACAGGGGAGGACTATGGCTACACCTTC.

This clone was seen a handful of times. The V gene is TRBV4-2, the J gene TRBJ1-4; D is unclear. V was clipped by 8 bases and J by 7 bases, with 17 bases between them. Germline CDR1 is LGHNA and CDR2 is YNFKEQ. This CDR3 spans 14 amino acids. The CDR3 nucleotides are TGTGCCAGCGCCACAGAGGGTGCTACTGAAAAACTGTTTTTT. Amino acids: CASATEGATEKLFF.